Listed here are 26 T cell receptor beta chains from one sample, sequenced in a study of blood T cell repertoires in COVID-19. Produced via immunoSEQ multiplex PCR; TCRdb's table is partial and in-frame only. The repertoire consists of under 200,000 clones, with 75% to 85% occurring once and the leading ten covering 1.5%. The sequenced sample was peripheral blood. Every receptor here comes from a human donor in a cohort sampled during active COVID-19.

V gene TRBV6-4 combines with J gene TRBJ1-1; weak D call: TRBD1 (5 bases). CDR3 length equals 15 residues. Germline V CDR1 and CDR2: MRHNA, SNTAGT. V shed 3 bases and J shed 1 base, with 12 bases lying between them. The CDR3 is CASSESGEGNTEAFF. As DNA, the CDR3 is TGTGCCAGCAGTGAGTCGGGGGAGGGGAACACTGAAGCTTTCTTT.

This clone was picked up a small number of times. The J gene is TRBJ2-1, the V gene TRBV6-5, with 7 bases aligning to TRBD2. Germline CDR1 and CDR2: MNHEY and SVGAGI. The length of the CDR3 is 14 residues. V shed 6 bases, J shed 0 bases, and the junction held 2 bases outside the gene matches. CDR3: CASSRDYSYNEQFF. CDR3 nucleotides: TGTGCCAGCAGCCGGGACTACTCCTACAATGAGCAGTTCTTC.

The chain uses TRBV4-2 and TRBJ1-1; D is perhaps TRBD1 (5 bases). The germline gives CDR1 LGHNA, CDR2 YNFKEQ. Deletions cut 0 bases from V and 6 bases from J, with 17 bases between. The CDR3 is made up of 16 amino acids. The CDR3 here is CASSQDPGSPRAEAFF. In DNA, the CDR3 is TGTGCCAGCAGCCAAGATCCGGGCAGCCCCAGGGCTGAAGCTTTCTTT.

The V and J genes are TRBV19 and TRBJ1-2, with TRBD1 matching over 10 bases. The ends lost 1 base at V and 5 bases at J; junction bases unmatched: 4. The CDR3 extends over 15 amino acids. Germline loops: CDR1 LNHDA, CDR2 SQIVND (reference sequence). For the CDR3, the DNA is TGTGCCAGTAGTATAGCTCCGGGACAGGGGTATGGCTACACCTTC. Amino acids: CASSIAPGQGYGYTF. Full variable domain (outside the CDR3, taken from reference TRBV19 and TRBJ1-2): DGGITQSPKYLFRKEGQNVTLSCEQNLNHDAMYWYRQDPGQGLRLIYYSQIVNDFQKGDIAEGYSVSREKKESFPLTVTSAQKNPTAFYLCASSIAPGQGYGYTFGSGTRLTVV.

The rearrangement uses TRBV6-2 or TRBV6-3 and TRBJ2-6, with D possibly being TRBD1 (6 bases). Trimming removed 4 bases at V and 0 bases at J, with 13 bases between. Germline CDR1 and CDR2: MNHEY and SVGEGT. This CDR3 has 17 residues. The chain's CDR3 is CASSSGQGTSGANVLTF. The CDR3 DNA reads as TGTGCCAGCAGTTCCGGGCAGGGGACCTCTGGGGCCAACGTCCTGACTTTC.

About this clone: Since no conserved phenylalanine or tryptophan closes the CDR3, a read error is the likely cause. J is TRBJ1-1 and V is TRBV29-1; TRBD1 is a possible D gene (6 bases). The CDR3 extends over 13 amino acids. CDR1 is SQVTM, CDR2 ANQGSEA, per germline. The V end lost 3 bases, the J end lost 1 base, and 9 bases lay between the germline ends. The CDR3 sequence is CSVDRDTNTEAFS. The CDR3 coding sequence is TGCAGCGTTGACCGGGACACGAACACTGAAGCTTTCTCT.

This clone was seen only once. V is TRBV29-1 and J is TRBJ2-5; TRBD1 agrees at 9 bases. Germline-derived CDR1 and CDR2 are SQVTM and ANQGSEA. The CDR3 covers 14 residues. The J segment lost 5 bases and the V segment lost 0 bases, leaving 4 bases of the junction unmatched. This chain's CDR3 is CSVEDYRGRETQYF. The CDR3, as DNA: TGCAGCGTTGAAGACTACAGGGGGCGGGAGACCCAGTACTTC. Combining the CDR3 with reference TRBV29-1 and TRBJ2-5 gives the whole variable domain SAVISQKPSRDICQRGTSLTIQCQVDSQVTMMFWYRQQPGQSLTLIATANQGSEATYESGFVIDKFPISRPNLTFSTLTVSNMSPEDSSIYLCSVEDYRGRETQYFGPGTRLLVL.

This clone was counted once. This chain uses TRBV7-8 with TRBJ1-6, with a possible D match to TRBD1 (6 bases). This CDR3 has 14 residues. Trimming cost V 5 bases and J 9 bases, with 14 bases left between them. CDR1 is SGHVS and CDR2 is FQNEAQ in the germline V gene. This CDR3 is CASSPRTVSSPLHF. The CDR3 DNA is TGTGCCAGCAGCCCTAGGACAGTTAGTTCACCCCTCCACTTT.

V is TRBV4-3 and J is TRBJ1-1; 8 bases match TRBD1. Germline V gene data show CDR1 as LGHNA and CDR2 as YSLEER. Losses at the gene ends were 2 bases for V and 3 bases for J; bases not matched to a gene: 5. This CDR3 region has 15 residues. The CDR3 nucleotides read TGCGCCAGCAGCCAACTCCTGACAGGGGACACTGAAGCTTTCTTT. Translating it yields CASSQLLTGDTEAFF.

The chain links TRBV13 to TRBJ2-7; 9 bases line up with TRBD2. Trimming removed 3 bases from V and 4 bases from J; junction bases left unmatched: 7. Germline V lookup: CDR1 PRHDT, CDR2 FYEKMQ (reference sequence). The CDR3 covers 15 residues. The CDR3 DNA reads TGTGCCAGCAGCTTTAGATTAGCGGGAGAATACGAGCAGTACTTC. Residues: CASSFRLAGEYEQYF.

The chain recombines TRBV6-1 with TRBJ2-7; D is unresolved. Germline V lookup: CDR1 MNHNS, CDR2 SASEGT. The CDR3 totals 13 residues. Trimming left V 2 bases short and J 6 bases short, with 11 bases between. The CDR3 spells CASSEWVSGEQYF. As DNA, the CDR3 is TGTGCCAGCAGTGAATGGGTCTCGGGCGAGCAGTACTTC.

J is TRBJ1-1 and V is TRBV3-1 (or the pseudogene TRBV3-2); D is perhaps TRBD1 (5 bases). V lost 4 bases and J lost 10, with 16 bases in between. This CDR3 spans 13 amino acids. From germline, CDR1 is LGHDT and CDR2 YNNKEL (reference sequence). The CDR3 coding sequence is TGTGCCAGCAGCCTCCAGGGAAAGAGTCGAGCTTTCTTT. It is translated as CASSLQGKSRAFF.

V usage is TRBV2 and J usage is TRBJ1-2; the D gene is possibly TRBD1 (5 bases). Per germline, CDR1 SNHLY and CDR2 FYNNEI. This CDR3 has 13 amino acids. The V gene lost 4 bases and the J gene lost 5 bases, with 11 bases spanning the gap. CDR3 in amino acids: CASSGSGTYGYTF. CDR3 coding DNA: TGTGCCAGCAGTGGTTCAGGGACTTATGGCTACACCTTC. The whole variable domain, filled in from reference TRBV2 and TRBJ1-2, reads EPEVTQTPSHQVTQMGQEVILRCVPISNHLYFYWYRQILGQKVEFLVSFYNNEISEKSEIFDDQFSVERPDGSNFTLKIRSTKLEDSAMYFCASSGSGTYGYTFGSGTRLTVV.

As to this clone: A read error may account for a junction end that differs from germline. The chain carries TRBV9 and TRBJ2-1, with TRBD2 as a possible D gene (7 bases). Germline CDR1 and CDR2: SGDLS and YYNGEE. This CDR3 contains 14 residues. Here the CDR3 DNA reads TGTGCCAGCCGCGTCGGGGGAGGGGGGAATGAGCAGTTCTTC. Translated: CASRVGGGGNEQFF.

V usage is TRBV7-8 and J usage is TRBJ2-7; TRBD2 aligns across 7 bases. The CDR3 length is 15 residues. CDR1 and CDR2 (germline): SGHVS, FQNEAQ. With 3 bases clipped from V and 2 bases from J, the junction kept 7 bases outside the gene matches. The CDR3 is CASSLGGRGTYEQYF. CDR3 sequence (DNA): TGTGCCAGCAGCTTGGGTGGGAGGGGAACCTACGAGCAGTACTTC. Full variable domain (missing parts from reference TRBV7-8 and TRBJ2-7): GAGVSQSPRYKVAKRGQDVALRCDPISGHVSLFWYQQALGQGPEFLTYFQNEAQLDKSGLPSDRFFAERPEGSVSTLKIQRTQQEDSAVYLCASSLGGRGTYEQYFGPGTRLTVT.

J is TRBJ2-7 and V is TRBV7-9; 8 nucleotides align to TRBD2. The germline V gene has CDR1 SEHNR and CDR2 FQNEAQ (reference sequence). The CDR3 runs 16 residues. Trimming at V came to 1 base and at J to 0 bases, leaving 5 bases not matched to a gene. The CDR3: CASSLGVGTSSYEQYF. The CDR3 DNA reads TGTGCCAGCAGCTTAGGTGTAGGGACTAGCTCCTACGAGCAGTACTTC.

The V and J genes are TRBV18 and TRBJ1-5; a possible D gene is TRBD1 (6 bases). The CDR3 runs 17 residues. V was shortened by 6 bases and J by 2 bases, with 20 bases between the two germline ends. In germline, CDR1 is KGHSH, CDR2 LQKENI. DNA for the CDR3: TGTGCCAGCTCGATAGTAGGGGGGGCGGTGGGCAATCAGCCCCAGCATTTT. It codes for CASSIVGGAVGNQPQHF. Full variable domain (missing parts from reference TRBV18 and TRBJ1-5): NAGVMQNPRHLVRRRGQEARLRCSPMKGHSHVYWYRQLPEEGLKFMVYLQKENIIDESGMPKERFSAEFPKEGPSILRIQQVVRGDSAAYFCASSIVGGAVGNQPQHFGDGTRLSIL.

J is TRBJ1-2 and V is TRBV10-3; D is possibly TRBD1 (5 bases). The length of the CDR3 is 12 residues. The germline gives CDR1 ENHRY, CDR2 SYGVKD. The germline V and J ends were trimmed by 4 bases and 14 bases, with 17 bases remaining between them. The CDR3: CAISADTPTWTF. The CDR3 region has the DNA TGTGCCATCAGTGCGGACACTCCCACGTGGACCTTC.

This sequence joins TRBV5-5 and TRBJ1-6; no firm D call. The V and J ends lost 3 bases and 0 bases respectively, with 13 bases between them. The CDR3 sequence is 17 residues long. Per germline, CDR1 SGHKS and CDR2 YYEKEE (reference sequence). The CDR3 nucleotides read TGTGCCAGCAGCTCGAGGGAATCCCTCTCCTATAATTCACCCCTCCACTTT. Translating it yields CASSSRESLSYNSPLHF.

The rearrangement joins TRBV3-1 (or the pseudogene TRBV3-2) to TRBJ1-6; D is uncertain. The ends were cut back, 2 bases at V and 7 bases at J, with 9 bases in the middle. The CDR3 runs to 14 residues. Germline assignment: CDR1 LGHDT and CDR2 YNNKEL (reference sequence). The CDR3 coding sequence is TGTGCCAGCAGCCAAAGTGAGGTGAATTCACCCCTCCACTTT. As protein: CASSQSEVNSPLHF.

This clone was found once. V usage is TRBV7-2 and J usage is TRBJ2-1, with a tentative D call TRBD1 (6 bases). The germline gives CDR1 SGHTA, CDR2 FQGNSA. V shed 6 bases and J shed 2 bases, with 14 bases lying between them. The CDR3 totals 15 residues. CDR3 DNA: TGTGCCAGCAGGGCCACAGGGCCTACCTACAATGAGCAGTTCTTC. It codes for CASRATGPTYNEQFF.

This chain connects TRBV6-5 to TRBJ1-5, with 7 bases fitting TRBD1. The V segment lost 6 bases and the J segment 2 bases; nucleotides outside the gene matches: 4. The CDR3 runs 14 residues. CDR1 MNHEY and CDR2 SVGAGI come from the germline V gene. The CDR3 DNA follows: TGTGCCAGCAGCTCCGGGACAGGCAATCAGCCCCAGCATTTT. Encoded protein: CASSSGTGNQPQHF.

This clone was recorded a few times. The CDR3 DNA is TGTGCCAGCAGCCGCCGGTCCCTGGTAGAGGAGCTGTTTTTT. Translated, it gives CASSRRSLVEELFF. The rearrangement joins TRBV3-1 (or the pseudogene TRBV3-2) to TRBJ2-2; D is uncertain. The CDR3 spans 14 residues. Germline CDR1 is LGHDT and CDR2 is YNNKEL (reference sequence). Trimming cost V 4 bases and J 10 bases, with 16 bases left between them.

The chain is built from TRBV2 and TRBJ2-7; perhaps TRBD1 as D (6 bases). The CDR3 length is 13 residues. Germline V lookup: CDR1 SNHLY, CDR2 FYNNEI. Trimming took 8 bases from V and 4 from J, leaving 15 bases between them. This CDR3 is CASQGTLMYEQYF. The CDR3 nucleotides are TGTGCCAGCCAGGGGACACTTATGTACGAGCAGTACTTC. Combining the CDR3 with reference TRBV2 and TRBJ2-7 gives the whole variable domain EPEVTQTPSHQVTQMGQEVILRCVPISNHLYFYWYRQILGQKVEFLVSFYNNEISEKSEIFDDQFSVERPDGSNFTLKIRSTKLEDSAMYFCASQGTLMYEQYFGPGTRLTVT.

The chain combines TRBV7-9 with TRBJ2-7, with TRBD2 matching over 9 bases. V was pared by 6 bases and J by 3 bases, with 3 bases of the junction left unmatched. Germline CDR1 reads SEHNR; CDR2 reads FQNEAQ (reference sequence). The CDR3 has 13 amino acids. The CDR3 nucleotides are TGTGCCAGCAGGGCGGGGGGGAGCTACGAGCAGTACTTC. Protein sequence: CASRAGGSYEQYF. Drawing the rest from reference TRBV7-9 and TRBJ2-7, the complete variable domain is DTGVSQNPRHKITKRGQNVTFRCDPISEHNRLYWYRQTLGQGPEFLTYFQNEAQLEKSRLLSDRFSAERPKGSFSTLEIQRTEQGDSAMYLCASRAGGSYEQYFGPGTRLTVT.

V is TRBV5-1 and J is TRBJ2-7, with TRBD1 identical over 10 bases. V was clipped by 2 bases and J by 5 bases; unmatched bases: 4. Germline values: CDR1 SGHRS, CDR2 YFSETQ. This CDR3 region has 14 residues. The CDR3 loop is CASSFGDRGHEQYF. The CDR3 nucleotides read TGCGCCAGCAGCTTTGGGGACAGGGGACACGAGCAGTACTTC.